The sequence of this TCR beta chain was determined in a study of blood T cell repertoires in COVID-19. The sample holds one count of this clone. This table comes from immunoSEQ multiplex PCR, and its TCRdb copy is limited to in-frame clones, with some not included. The data hold approximately 200,000 clones, with under 90% observed a single time. It was during active infection that Seattle patients were enrolled and then longitudinally followed. The receptor's source is a woman over 75 with COVID-19, enrolled during active disease. The sample was peripheral blood.

Here the CDR3 DNA reads TGTGCCAGCAGCTGGACTACGGGACAGGGGGCCGGTGGCTACACCTTC. It specifies CASSWTTGQGAGGYTF. J is TRBJ1-2 and V is TRBV3-1 (or the pseudogene TRBV3-2); TRBD1 aligns across 12 bases. The CDR3 length is 16 residues. Germline CDR1 LGHDT, CDR2 YNNKEL (reference sequence). The J segment lost 7 bases and the V segment lost 5 bases, leaving 11 bases of the junction unmatched.